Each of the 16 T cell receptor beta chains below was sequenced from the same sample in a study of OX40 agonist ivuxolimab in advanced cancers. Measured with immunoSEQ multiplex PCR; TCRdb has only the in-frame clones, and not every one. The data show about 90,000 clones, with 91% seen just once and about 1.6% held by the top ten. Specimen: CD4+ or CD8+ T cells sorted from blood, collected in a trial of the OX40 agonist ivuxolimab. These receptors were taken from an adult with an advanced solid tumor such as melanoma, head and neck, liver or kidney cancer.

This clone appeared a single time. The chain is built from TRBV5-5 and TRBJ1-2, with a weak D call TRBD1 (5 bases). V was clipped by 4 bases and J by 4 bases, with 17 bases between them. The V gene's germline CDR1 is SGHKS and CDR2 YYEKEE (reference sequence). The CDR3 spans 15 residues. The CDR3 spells CASSRGDPTSYGYTF. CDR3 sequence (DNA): TGTGCCAGCAGCCGGGGGGACCCAACCTCCTATGGCTACACCTTC.

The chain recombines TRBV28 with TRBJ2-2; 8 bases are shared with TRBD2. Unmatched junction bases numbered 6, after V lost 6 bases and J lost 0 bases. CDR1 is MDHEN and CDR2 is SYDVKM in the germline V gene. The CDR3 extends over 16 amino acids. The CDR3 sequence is CASSSGSATNTGELFF. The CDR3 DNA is TGTGCCAGCAGCAGCGGGAGTGCAACGAACACCGGGGAGCTGTTTTTT.

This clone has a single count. The chain's CDR3 is CAWSPGPGNTEAFF. In nucleotides, the CDR3 is TGTGCCTGGAGCCCAGGGCCGGGGAACACTGAAGCTTTCTTT. The V call is TRBV30, the J call TRBJ1-1; D is perhaps TRBD1 (5 bases). This CDR3 is built from 14 residues. V dropped 3 bases and J dropped 1 base, with 12 bases sitting between them. Germline values: CDR1 GTSNPN, CDR2 SVGIG (reference sequence). Looking up the rest from reference TRBV30 and TRBJ1-1 gives the full variable domain: SQTIHQWPATLVQPVGSPLSLECTVEGTSNPNLYWYRQAAGRGLQLLFYSVGIGQISSEVPQNLSASRPQDRQFILSSKKLLLSDSGFYLCAWSPGPGNTEAFFGQGTRLTVV.

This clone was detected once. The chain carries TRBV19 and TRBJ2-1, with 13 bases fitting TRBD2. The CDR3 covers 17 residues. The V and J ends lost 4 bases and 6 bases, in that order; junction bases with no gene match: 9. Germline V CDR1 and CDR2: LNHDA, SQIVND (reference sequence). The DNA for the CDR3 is TGTGCCAGTAGTACCTCCACTAGCGGGAGGGTTGCCAATGAGCAGTTCTTC. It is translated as CASSTSTSGRVANEQFF.

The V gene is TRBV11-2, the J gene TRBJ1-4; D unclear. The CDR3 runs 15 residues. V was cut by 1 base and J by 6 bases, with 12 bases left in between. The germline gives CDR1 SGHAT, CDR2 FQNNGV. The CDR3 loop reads CASSLVAASYEKLFF. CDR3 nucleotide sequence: TGTGCCAGCAGCTTAGTGGCTGCATCCTATGAAAAACTGTTTTTT.

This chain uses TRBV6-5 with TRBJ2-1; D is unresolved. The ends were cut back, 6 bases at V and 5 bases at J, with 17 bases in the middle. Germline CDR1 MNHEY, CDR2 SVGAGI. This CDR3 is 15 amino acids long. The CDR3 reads CASRRRRRQDNEQFF. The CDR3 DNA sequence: TGTGCCAGCAGACGCCGCCGTCGGCAGGACAATGAGCAGTTCTTC.

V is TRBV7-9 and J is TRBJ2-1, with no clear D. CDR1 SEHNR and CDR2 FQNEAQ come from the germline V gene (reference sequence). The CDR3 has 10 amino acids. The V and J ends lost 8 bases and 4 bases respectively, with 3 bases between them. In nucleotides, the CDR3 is TGTGCCAGCGGTTACAATGAGCAGTTCTTC. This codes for CASGYNEQFF.

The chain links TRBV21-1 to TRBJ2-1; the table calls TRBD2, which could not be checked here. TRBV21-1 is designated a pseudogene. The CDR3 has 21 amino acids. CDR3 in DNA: TGTGCCAGCAGCTTGCCGAGACTAGCGGGAGGGGATGAGGTAGGGGACAATGAGCAGTTCTTC. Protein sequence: CASSLPRLAGGDEVGDNEQFF.

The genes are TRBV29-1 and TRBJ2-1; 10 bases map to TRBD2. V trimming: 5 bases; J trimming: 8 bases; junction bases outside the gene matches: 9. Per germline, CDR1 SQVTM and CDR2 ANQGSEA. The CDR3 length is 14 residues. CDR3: CSVSPSGSGDEQFF. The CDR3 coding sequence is TGCAGCGTTTCCCCTAGCGGGAGTGGGGATGAGCAGTTCTTC.

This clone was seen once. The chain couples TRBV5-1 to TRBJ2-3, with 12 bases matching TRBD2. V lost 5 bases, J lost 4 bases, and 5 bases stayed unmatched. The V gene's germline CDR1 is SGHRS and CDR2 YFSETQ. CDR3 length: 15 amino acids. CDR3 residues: CASSSSGRAPDTQYF. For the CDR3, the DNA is TGCGCCAGCAGTTCTAGCGGGAGGGCCCCAGATACGCAGTATTTT. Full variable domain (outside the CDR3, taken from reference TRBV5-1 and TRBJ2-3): KAGVTQTPRYLIKTRGQQVTLSCSPISGHRSVSWYQQTPGQGLQFLFEYFSETQRNKGNFPGRFSGRQFSNSRSEMNVSTLELGDSALYLCASSSSGRAPDTQYFGPGTRLTVL.

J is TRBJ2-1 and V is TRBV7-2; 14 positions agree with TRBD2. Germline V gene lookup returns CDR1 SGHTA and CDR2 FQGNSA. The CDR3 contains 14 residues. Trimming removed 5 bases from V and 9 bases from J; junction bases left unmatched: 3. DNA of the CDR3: TGTGCCAGCAGCCCGGGACTAGCGGGAGTTGAGCAGTTCTTC. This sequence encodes CASSPGLAGVEQFF.

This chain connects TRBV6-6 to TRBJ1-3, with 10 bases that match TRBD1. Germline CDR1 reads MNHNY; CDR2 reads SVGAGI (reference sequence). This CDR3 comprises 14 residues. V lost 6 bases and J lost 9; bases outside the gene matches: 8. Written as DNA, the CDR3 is TGTGCCAGCAGCCAACCGGGACAGGGGCCCACCATATATTTT. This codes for CASSQPGQGPTIYF.

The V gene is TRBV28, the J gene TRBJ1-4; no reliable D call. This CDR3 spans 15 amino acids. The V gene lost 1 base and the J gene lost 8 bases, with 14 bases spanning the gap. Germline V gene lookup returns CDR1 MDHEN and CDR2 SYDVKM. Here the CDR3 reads CASSLSLAGGEKLFF. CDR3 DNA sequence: TGTGCCAGCAGTTTATCCCTCGCGGGCGGGGAAAAACTGTTTTTT.

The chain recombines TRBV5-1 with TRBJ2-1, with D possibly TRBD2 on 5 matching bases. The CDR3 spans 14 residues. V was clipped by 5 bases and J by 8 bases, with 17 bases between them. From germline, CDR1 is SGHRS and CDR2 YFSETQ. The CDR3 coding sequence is TGCGCCAGCAGGGGAGCAATCCGGGCGGATGAGCAGTTCTTC. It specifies CASRGAIRADEQFF.

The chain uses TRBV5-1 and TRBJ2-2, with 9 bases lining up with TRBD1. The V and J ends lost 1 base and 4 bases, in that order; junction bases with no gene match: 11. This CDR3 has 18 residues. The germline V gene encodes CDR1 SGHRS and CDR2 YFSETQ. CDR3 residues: CASSLFGQGLPGTGELFF. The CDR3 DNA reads TGCGCCAGCAGCTTGTTCGGACAGGGGTTACCCGGCACCGGGGAGCTGTTTTTT.

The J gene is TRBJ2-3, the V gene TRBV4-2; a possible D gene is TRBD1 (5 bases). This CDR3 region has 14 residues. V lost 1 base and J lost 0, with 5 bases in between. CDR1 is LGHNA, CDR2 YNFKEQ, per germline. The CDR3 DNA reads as TGTGCCAGCAGCCAAGGACAGAGCACAGATACGCAGTATTTT. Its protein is CASSQGQSTDTQYF.